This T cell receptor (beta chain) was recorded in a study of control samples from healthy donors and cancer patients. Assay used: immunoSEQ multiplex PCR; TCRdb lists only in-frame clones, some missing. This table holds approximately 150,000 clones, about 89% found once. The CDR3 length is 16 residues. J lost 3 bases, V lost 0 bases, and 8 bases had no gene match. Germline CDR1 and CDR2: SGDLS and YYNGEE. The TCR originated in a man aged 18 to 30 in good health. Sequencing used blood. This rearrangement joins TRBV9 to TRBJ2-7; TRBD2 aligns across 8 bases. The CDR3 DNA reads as TGTGCCAGCAGCGTAGATGGCGGGGGGCCTGGCTACGAGCAGTACTTC. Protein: CASSVDGGGPGYEQYF.